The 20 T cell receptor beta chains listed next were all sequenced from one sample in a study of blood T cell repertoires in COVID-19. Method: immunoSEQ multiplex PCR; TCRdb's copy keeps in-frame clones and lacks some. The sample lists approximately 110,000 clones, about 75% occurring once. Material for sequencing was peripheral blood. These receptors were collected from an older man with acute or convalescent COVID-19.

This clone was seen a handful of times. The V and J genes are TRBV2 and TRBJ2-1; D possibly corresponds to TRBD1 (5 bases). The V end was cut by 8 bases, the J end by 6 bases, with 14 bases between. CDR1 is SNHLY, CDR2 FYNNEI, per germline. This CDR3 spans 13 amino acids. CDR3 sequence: CASGAPPGNEQFF. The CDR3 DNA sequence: TGTGCCAGCGGGGCACCCCCCGGCAATGAGCAGTTCTTC.

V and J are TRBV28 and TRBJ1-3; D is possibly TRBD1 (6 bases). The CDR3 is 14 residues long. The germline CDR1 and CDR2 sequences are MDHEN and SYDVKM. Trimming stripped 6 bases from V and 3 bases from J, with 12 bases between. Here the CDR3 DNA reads TGTGCCAGCAGGGAAGGGGGTGATGGAAACACCATATATTTT. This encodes CASREGGDGNTIYF.

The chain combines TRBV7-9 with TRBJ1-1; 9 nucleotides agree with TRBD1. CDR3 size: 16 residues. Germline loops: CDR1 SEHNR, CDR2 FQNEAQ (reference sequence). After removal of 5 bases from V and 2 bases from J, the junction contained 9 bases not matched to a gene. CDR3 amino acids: CASSPGYRGLNTEAFF. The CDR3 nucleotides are TGTGCCAGCAGCCCAGGGTACAGGGGGCTTAACACTGAAGCTTTCTTT.

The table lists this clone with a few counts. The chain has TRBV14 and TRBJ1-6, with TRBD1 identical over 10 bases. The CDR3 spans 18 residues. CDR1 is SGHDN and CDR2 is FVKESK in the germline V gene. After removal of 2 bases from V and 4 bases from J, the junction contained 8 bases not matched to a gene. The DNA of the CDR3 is TGTGCCAGCAGCCAAAGGTTCGGGACAGGGGTTTATAATTCACCCCTCCACTTT. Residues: CASSQRFGTGVYNSPLHF.

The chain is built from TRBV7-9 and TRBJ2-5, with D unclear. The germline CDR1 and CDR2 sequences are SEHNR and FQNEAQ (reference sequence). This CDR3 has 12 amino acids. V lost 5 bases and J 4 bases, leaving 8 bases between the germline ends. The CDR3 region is CASSKAVETQYF. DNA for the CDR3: TGTGCCAGCAGCAAGGCGGTAGAGACCCAGTACTTC.

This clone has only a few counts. CDR3: CASSQHGLSQNEQYF. The CDR3 DNA reads TGCGCCAGCAGCCAACACGGACTAAGTCAGAACGAGCAGTACTTC. The genes are TRBV4-1 and TRBJ2-7, with D perhaps TRBD2 (6 bases). The CDR3 has 15 amino acids. In germline, CDR1 is MGHRA, CDR2 YSYEKL. V lost 2 bases to trimming and J lost 5 bases, with 16 bases between them.

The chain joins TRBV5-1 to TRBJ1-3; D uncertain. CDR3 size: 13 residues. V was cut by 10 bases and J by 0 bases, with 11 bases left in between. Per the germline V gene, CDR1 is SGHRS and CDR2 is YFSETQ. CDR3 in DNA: TGCGCCCGTCGGGTGTGCTCTGGAAACACCATATATTTT. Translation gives CARRVCSGNTIYF.

The CDR3 DNA sequence: TGCGCCAGCAGCTGGGGGGGCTACACCTACGAGCAGTACTTC. Its translation: CASSWGGYTYEQYF. The chain has TRBV5-1 and TRBJ2-7, with D possibly matching TRBD2 (7 bases). Trimming took off 3 bases at V and 2 bases at J, with 12 bases between the two ends. This CDR3 comprises 14 residues. Germline CDR1 is SGHRS and CDR2 is YFSETQ.

CDR3 amino acids: CASSPQRGRAQEQYF. The CDR3 nucleotides are TGCGCCAGCAGCCCCCAAAGAGGGAGGGCCCAAGAGCAGTACTTC. This chain uses TRBV5-1 with TRBJ2-7; 7 nucleotides line up with TRBD2. V was pared by 4 bases and J by 7 bases, with 14 bases of the junction left unmatched. Germline V gene lookup returns CDR1 SGHRS and CDR2 YFSETQ. CDR3 length: 15 amino acids. Full variable domain (rest looked up from reference TRBV5-1 and TRBJ2-7): KAGVTQTPRYLIKTRGQQVTLSCSPISGHRSVSWYQQTPGQGLQFLFEYFSETQRNKGNFPGRFSGRQFSNSRSEMNVSTLELGDSALYLCASSPQRGRAQEQYFGPGTRLTVT.

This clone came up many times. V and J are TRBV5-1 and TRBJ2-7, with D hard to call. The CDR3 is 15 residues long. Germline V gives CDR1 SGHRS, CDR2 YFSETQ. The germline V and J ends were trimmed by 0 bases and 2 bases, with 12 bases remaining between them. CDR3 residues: CASSLGAEVTYEQYF. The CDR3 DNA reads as TGCGCCAGCAGCTTGGGTGCGGAAGTTACCTACGAGCAGTACTTC.

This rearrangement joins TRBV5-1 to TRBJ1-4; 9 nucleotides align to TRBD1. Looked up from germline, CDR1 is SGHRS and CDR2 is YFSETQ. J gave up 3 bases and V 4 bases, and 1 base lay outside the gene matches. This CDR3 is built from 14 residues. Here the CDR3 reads CASSRDRANEKLFF. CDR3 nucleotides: TGCGCCAGCAGCCGGGACAGGGCTAATGAAAAACTGTTTTTT.

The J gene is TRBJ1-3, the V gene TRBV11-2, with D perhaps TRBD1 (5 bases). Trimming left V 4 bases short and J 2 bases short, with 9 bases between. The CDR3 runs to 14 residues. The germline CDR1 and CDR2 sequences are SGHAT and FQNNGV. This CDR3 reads CASSSGIPGNTIYF. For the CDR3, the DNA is TGTGCCAGCAGCTCAGGGATTCCTGGAAACACCATATATTTT.

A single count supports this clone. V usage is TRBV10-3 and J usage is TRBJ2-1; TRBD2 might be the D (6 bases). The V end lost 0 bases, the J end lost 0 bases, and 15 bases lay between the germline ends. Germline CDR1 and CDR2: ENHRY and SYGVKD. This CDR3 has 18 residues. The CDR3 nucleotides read TGTGCCATCAGTGAGTCGGCGGGGCGGGGCAGCTCCTACAATGAGCAGTTCTTC. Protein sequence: CAISESAGRGSSYNEQFF.

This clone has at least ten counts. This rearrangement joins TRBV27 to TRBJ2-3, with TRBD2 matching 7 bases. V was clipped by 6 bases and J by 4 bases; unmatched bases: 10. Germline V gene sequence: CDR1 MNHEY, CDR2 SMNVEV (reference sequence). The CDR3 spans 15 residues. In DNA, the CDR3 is TGTGCCAGCAGCTCCGGGACTACCAATTCAGATACGCAGTATTTT. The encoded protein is CASSSGTTNSDTQYF.

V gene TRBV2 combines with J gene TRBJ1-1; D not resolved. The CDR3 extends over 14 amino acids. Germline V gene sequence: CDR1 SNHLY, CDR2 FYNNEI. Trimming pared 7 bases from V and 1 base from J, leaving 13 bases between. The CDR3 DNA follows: TGTGCCAGCATCGGGAGGGTGGGGAACACTGAAGCTTTCTTT. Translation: CASIGRVGNTEAFF.

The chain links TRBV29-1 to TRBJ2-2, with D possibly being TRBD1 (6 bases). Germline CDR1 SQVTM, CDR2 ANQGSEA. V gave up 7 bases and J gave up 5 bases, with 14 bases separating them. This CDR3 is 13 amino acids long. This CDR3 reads CSAPRGRTGELFF. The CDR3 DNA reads TGCAGCGCCCCCAGGGGTCGGACCGGGGAGCTGTTTTTT.

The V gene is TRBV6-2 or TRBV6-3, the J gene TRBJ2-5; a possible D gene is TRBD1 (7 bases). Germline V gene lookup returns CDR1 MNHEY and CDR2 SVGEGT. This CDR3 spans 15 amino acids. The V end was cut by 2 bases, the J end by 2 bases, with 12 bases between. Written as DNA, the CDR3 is TGTGCCAGCAGTTACCAGCAGGGGGGACAAGAGACCCAGTACTTC. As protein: CASSYQQGGQETQYF.

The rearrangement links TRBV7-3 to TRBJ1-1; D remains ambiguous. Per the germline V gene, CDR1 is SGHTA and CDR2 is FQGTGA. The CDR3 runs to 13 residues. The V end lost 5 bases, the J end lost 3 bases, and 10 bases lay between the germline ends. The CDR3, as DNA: TGTGCCAGCAGCGTACAAGTCGACACTGAAGCTTTCTTT. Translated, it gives CASSVQVDTEAFF.

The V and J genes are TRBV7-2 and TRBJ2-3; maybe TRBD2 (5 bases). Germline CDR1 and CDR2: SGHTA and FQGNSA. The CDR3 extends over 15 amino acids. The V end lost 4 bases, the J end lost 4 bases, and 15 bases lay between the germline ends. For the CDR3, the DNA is TGTGCCAGCAGCTCGCGGGCGGGTGGATCAGATACGCAGTATTTT. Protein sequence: CASSSRAGGSDTQYF.

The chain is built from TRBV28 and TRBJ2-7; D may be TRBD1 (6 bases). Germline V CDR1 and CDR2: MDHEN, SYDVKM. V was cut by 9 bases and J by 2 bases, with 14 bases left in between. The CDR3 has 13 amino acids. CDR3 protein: CASRRWGPYEQYF. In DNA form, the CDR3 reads TGTGCCAGTAGACGGTGGGGGCCCTACGAGCAGTACTTC. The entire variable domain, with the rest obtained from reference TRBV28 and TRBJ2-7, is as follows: DVKVTQSSRYLVKRTGEKVFLECVQDMDHENMFWYRQDPGLGLRLIYFSYDVKMKEKGDIPEGYSVSREKKERFSLILESASTNQTSMYLCASRRWGPYEQYFGPGTRLTVT.